A selection of T cell receptor beta chains follows, all from one sample in a study of shared clonotypes between healthy human individuals. Profiled with immunoSEQ multiplex PCR; TCRdb holds only in-frame clones, not every one. Altogether about 1 million clones are present, approximately 72% being singletons, with the ten largest covering 1.4%. Sequencing was performed on memory CD4+ T cells sorted from blood. The receptors derive from a man between 18 and 35 years old in good health. The CDR3 runs from the conserved cysteine through the conserved F or W.

CDR3 | J | V
CASSSRQGFLYEQYF | TRBJ2-7 | TRBV6-6
CASSHVRTGTGSYEQYF | TRBJ2-7 | TRBV4-1
CAISGVRNYGYTF | TRBJ1-2 | TRBV10-3
CASSGAGTGSTGELFF | TRBJ2-2 | TRBV9
CASSLGSGSGGAHTQYF | TRBJ2-3 | TRBV5-1
CAISDQGGTNQPQHF | TRBJ1-5 | TRBV10-3
CASSPPPPGVGTDTQYF | TRBJ2-3 | TRBV18
CASSQETGLNSPLHF | TRBJ1-6 | TRBV4-1
CAWKGVIGVYTF | TRBJ1-2 | TRBV30
CASSSQAGTAQETQYF | TRBJ2-5 | TRBV5-1
CASTADRRYQPQHF | TRBJ1-5 | TRBV19
CASSQEGDRGGIQYF | TRBJ2-4 | TRBV4-1
CASSEPGRNQPQHF | TRBJ1-5 | TRBV25-1
CASSTRGEGSAYNSPLHF | TRBJ1-6 | TRBV9
CASSPTGTGGIGELFF | TRBJ2-2 | TRBV5-1
CASSSPRRGRDGYTF | TRBJ1-2 | TRBV11-3
CASTKGDRVYNEQFF | TRBJ2-1 | TRBV28
CASSSPMGNTEAFF | TRBJ1-1 | TRBV7-8
CASSHDRGPGNTIYF | TRBJ1-3 | TRBV4-2
CASSEGTGGFYEQYF | TRBJ2-7 | TRBV6-1
CASSRTSTDTQYF | TRBJ2-3 | TRBV5-1
CASNLIRGQGTEAFF | TRBJ1-1 | TRBV7-2
CASSKWSPTEQYF | TRBJ2-7 | TRBV21-1
CASSSVTSFDTGELFF | TRBJ2-2 | TRBV11-3